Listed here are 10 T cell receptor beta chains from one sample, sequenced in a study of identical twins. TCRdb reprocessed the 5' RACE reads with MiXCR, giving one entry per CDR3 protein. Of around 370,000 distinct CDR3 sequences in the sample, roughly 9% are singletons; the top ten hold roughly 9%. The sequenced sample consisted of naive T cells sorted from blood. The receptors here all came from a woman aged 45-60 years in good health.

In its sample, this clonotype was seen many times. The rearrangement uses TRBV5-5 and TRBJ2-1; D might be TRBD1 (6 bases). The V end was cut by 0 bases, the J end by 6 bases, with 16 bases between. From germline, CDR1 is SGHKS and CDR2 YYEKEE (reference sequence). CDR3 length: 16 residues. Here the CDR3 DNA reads TGTGCCAGCAGCTTGGTACCTCCATCCAGGGGCAATGAGCAGTTCTTC. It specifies CASSLVPPSRGNEQFF.

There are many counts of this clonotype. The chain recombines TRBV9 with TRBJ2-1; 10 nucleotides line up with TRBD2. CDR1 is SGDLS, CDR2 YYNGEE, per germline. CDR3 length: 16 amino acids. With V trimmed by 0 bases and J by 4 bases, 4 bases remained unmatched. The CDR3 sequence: CASSVVGTSVYNEQFF. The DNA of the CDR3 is TGTGCCAGCAGCGTAGTAGGGACTAGCGTATACAATGAGCAGTTCTTC.

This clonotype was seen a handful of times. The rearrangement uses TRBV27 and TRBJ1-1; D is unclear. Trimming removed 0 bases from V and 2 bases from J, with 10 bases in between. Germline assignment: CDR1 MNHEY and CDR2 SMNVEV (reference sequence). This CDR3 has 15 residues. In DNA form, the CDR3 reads TGTGCCAGCAGTTTATCGTTAGCCGGTAACACTGAAGCTTTCTTT. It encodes CASSLSLAGNTEAFF.

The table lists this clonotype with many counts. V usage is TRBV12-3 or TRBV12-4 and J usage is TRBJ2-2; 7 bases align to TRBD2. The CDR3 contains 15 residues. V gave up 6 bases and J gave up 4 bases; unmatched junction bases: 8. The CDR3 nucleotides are TGTGCCAGCAGAGGGACTAAGCCCGTCACCGGGGAGCTGTTTTTT. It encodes CASRGTKPVTGELFF.

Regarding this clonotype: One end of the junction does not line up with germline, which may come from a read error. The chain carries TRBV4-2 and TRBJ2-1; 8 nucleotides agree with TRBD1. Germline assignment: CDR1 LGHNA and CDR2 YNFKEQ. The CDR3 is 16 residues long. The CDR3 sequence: CASSPQAGGAVNVQFF. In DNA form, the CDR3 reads TGTGCCAGCAGCCCCCAGGCAGGGGGCGCGGTAAATGTGCAGTTCTTC.

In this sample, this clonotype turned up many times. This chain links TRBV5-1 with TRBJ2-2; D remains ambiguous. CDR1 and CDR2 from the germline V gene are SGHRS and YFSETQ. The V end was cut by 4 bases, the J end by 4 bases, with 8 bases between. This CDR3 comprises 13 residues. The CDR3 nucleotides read TGCGCCAGCAGCCCTCGAACCACCGGGGAGCTGTTTTTT. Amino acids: CASSPRTTGELFF.

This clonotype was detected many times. DNA of the CDR3: TGTGCCAGCAGCACCGGCCCCGGCGGGCAGTACTTC. Protein: CASSTGPGGQYF. The rearrangement uses TRBV12-3 or TRBV12-4 and TRBJ2-7, with D hard to call. V was shortened by 6 bases and J by 9 bases, with 15 bases between the two germline ends. The CDR3 runs 12 residues.

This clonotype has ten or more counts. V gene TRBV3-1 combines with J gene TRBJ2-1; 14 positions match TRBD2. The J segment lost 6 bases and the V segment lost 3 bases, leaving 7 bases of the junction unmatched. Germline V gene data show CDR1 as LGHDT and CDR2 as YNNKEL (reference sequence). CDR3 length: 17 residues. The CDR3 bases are TGTGCCAGCAGCCAGAGTCCGGGACTAGCGGGAGTCAATGAGCAGTTCTTC. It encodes CASSQSPGLAGVNEQFF.

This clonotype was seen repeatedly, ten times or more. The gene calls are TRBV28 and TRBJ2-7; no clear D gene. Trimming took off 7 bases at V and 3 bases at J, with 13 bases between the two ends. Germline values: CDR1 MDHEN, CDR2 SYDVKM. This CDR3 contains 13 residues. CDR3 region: CASTLDRVYEQYF. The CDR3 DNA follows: TGTGCCAGCACTCTAGATAGGGTCTACGAGCAGTACTTC.

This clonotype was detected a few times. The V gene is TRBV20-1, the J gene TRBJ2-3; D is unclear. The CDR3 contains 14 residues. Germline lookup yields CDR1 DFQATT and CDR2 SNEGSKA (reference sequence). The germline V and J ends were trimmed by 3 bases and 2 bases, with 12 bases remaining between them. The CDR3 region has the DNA TGCAGTGCTAGGTCGGAGAGGAACACAGATACGCAGTATTTT. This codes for CSARSERNTDTQYF.